The 19 T cell receptor beta chains presented below share a single source sample, sequenced in a study of Ad26.COV2.S vaccination and SARS-CoV-2 variants. This table comes from immunoSEQ multiplex PCR, and its TCRdb copy is limited to in-frame clones, with some not included. The sample carries 350,000 to 500,000 clones, roughly nine tenths recorded once. The treatment is: some 19 received Ad26.COV2.S at low or high dose, single or two shots; 5 received placebo; per-sample allocation not given. Each sample was drawn 63 days after the first injection (of vaccine or placebo). Sequencing used peripheral blood, obtained in a trial of Ad26.COV2.S vaccine versus placebo. The receptors here all came from a person between 18 and 65 years old who received the Ad26.COV2.S COVID-19 vaccine or a placebo.

This clone was detected once. CDR3 bases: TGTGCCTTCACCCTGTGGGACAGGGCAAACACAGATACGCAGTATTTT. This sequence encodes CAFTLWDRANTDTQYF. The genes are TRBV30 and TRBJ2-3; 9 nucleotides match TRBD1. In germline, CDR1 is GTSNPN, CDR2 SVGIG (reference sequence). The CDR3 loop spans 16 amino acids. The V segment lost 7 bases and the J segment 2 bases; nucleotides outside the gene matches: 13.

This chain joins TRBV3-1 (or the pseudogene TRBV3-2) and TRBJ2-3, with D perhaps TRBD1 or TRBD2 (5 bases each). Germline lookup yields CDR1 LGHDT and CDR2 YNNKEL (reference sequence). The V end was cut by 4 bases, the J end by 1 base, with 9 bases between. The CDR3 is 14 residues long. Here the CDR3 DNA reads TGTGCCAGCAGCCTCAGGGACGGCACAGATACGCAGTATTTT. It encodes CASSLRDGTDTQYF.

The rearrangement links TRBV2 to TRBJ2-7; D gene ambiguous. V was pared by 1 base and J by 0 bases, with 7 bases between. CDR1 and CDR2 (germline): SNHLY, FYNNEI. The CDR3 is 14 residues long. The CDR3 DNA reads TGTGCCAGCAGTGAAGGGTCCTACTCCTACGAGCAGTACTTC. Amino acids: CASSEGSYSYEQYF.

The CDR3 nucleotides are TGTGCCAGCTCACCGGCGTCCGGGACTAGGAGGGATACGCAGTATTTT. It codes for CASSPASGTRRDTQYF. The chain combines TRBV18 with TRBJ2-3, with 8 bases lining up with TRBD2. This CDR3 spans 16 amino acids. J gave up 6 bases and V 3 bases, and 11 bases lay outside the gene matches. Germline CDR1 reads KGHSH; CDR2 reads LQKENI.

The CDR3 coding sequence is TGTGCCAGCAGCGAGACTAGCGGGAGGGTTGGCACAGATACGCAGTATTTT. Protein product: CASSETSGRVGTDTQYF. This sequence joins TRBV7-2 and TRBJ2-3; 14 bases line up with TRBD2. This CDR3 has 17 residues. In germline, CDR1 is SGHTA, CDR2 FQGNSA. Germline trimming cut 5 bases from V and 1 base from J; bases unmatched to any gene: 5.

As DNA, the CDR3 is TGTGCCAGCAGCCGCTGGCTGGCTTTGAACACTGAAGCTTTCTTT. It is translated as CASSRWLALNTEAFF. This chain uses TRBV13 with TRBJ1-1; no reliable D call. Per the germline V gene, CDR1 is PRHDT and CDR2 is FYEKMQ (reference sequence). Trimming shortened V by 5 bases and J by 0 bases, and 13 bases separated the two germline ends. The CDR3 runs to 15 residues.

The chain joins TRBV27 to TRBJ1-5, with TRBD1 identical over 8 bases. The CDR3 is 15 residues long. Looked up from germline, CDR1 is MNHEY and CDR2 is SMNVEV (reference sequence). J gave up 3 bases and V 5 bases, and 6 bases lay outside the gene matches. CDR3 in amino acids: CASSPQGATNQPQHF. The CDR3 DNA sequence: TGTGCCAGCAGTCCCCAGGGGGCTACCAATCAGCCCCAGCATTTT.

This clone has more than one count but fewer than ten. V is TRBV6-2 or TRBV6-3 and J is TRBJ2-2; 7 bases are a match to TRBD2. This CDR3 contains 17 residues. The V and J ends lost 2 bases and 4 bases, in that order; junction bases with no gene match: 10. Germline V gene data show CDR1 as MNHEY and CDR2 as SVGEGT. CDR3 nucleotides: TGTGCCAGCAGTTACACCCCAGCGGGGAGGCCCACCGGGGAGCTGTTTTTT. This translates into CASSYTPAGRPTGELFF.

The chain recombines TRBV19 with TRBJ2-5; no clear D. CDR3 size: 13 residues. The V gene lost 4 bases and the J gene lost 7 bases, with 13 bases spanning the gap. Germline CDR1 reads LNHDA; CDR2 reads SQIVND (reference sequence). CDR3 sequence: CASSKVRIGTQYF. In DNA, the CDR3 is TGTGCCAGTAGTAAGGTCAGGATAGGGACCCAGTACTTC.

CDR3 nucleotide sequence: TGTGCCAGCAGGTCCCGGGTAGAGACTGAAGCTTTCTTT. It translates to CASRSRVETEAFF. The V gene is TRBV25-1, the J gene TRBJ1-1; D call uncertain. The CDR3 loop spans 13 amino acids. Germline assignment: CDR1 MGHDK and CDR2 SYGVNS. The V end lost 6 bases, the J end lost 5 bases, and 13 bases lay between the germline ends. The entire variable domain, with the rest obtained from reference TRBV25-1 and TRBJ1-1, is as follows: EADIYQTPRYLVIGTGKKITLECSQTMGHDKMYWYQQDPGMELHLIHYSYGVNSTEKGDLSSESTVSRIRTEHFPLTLESARPSHTSQYLCASRSRVETEAFFGQGTRLTVV.

Only one count was recorded for this clone. The chain joins TRBV28 to TRBJ2-3; 9 bases map to TRBD2. Germline V gives CDR1 MDHEN, CDR2 SYDVKM. The CDR3 has 16 residues. The J segment lost 5 bases and the V segment lost 4 bases, leaving 10 bases of the junction unmatched. Here the CDR3 DNA reads TGTGCCAGCAGTTCATTAGCGGGGGCGCATATAGATACGCAGTATTTT. Translation: CASSSLAGAHIDTQYF.

This chain uses TRBV15 with TRBJ2-5; D call uncertain. Germline V gene data show CDR1 as LNHNV and CDR2 as YYDKDF (reference sequence). Between the trimmed V and J ends, which lost 0 bases and 4 bases, there was a span of 15 bases. The CDR3 consists of 16 residues. The CDR3 sequence: CATSRDHTTGGETQYF. The CDR3 nucleotides are TGTGCCACCAGCAGAGATCATACGACTGGTGGAGAGACCCAGTACTTC.

J is TRBJ2-5 and V is TRBV5-1; no clear D gene. CDR3 size: 13 residues. Germline CDR1 SGHRS, CDR2 YFSETQ. V shed 2 bases and J shed 0 bases, with 5 bases lying between them. CDR3 sequence: CASSLGYQETQYF. In DNA form, the CDR3 reads TGCGCCAGCAGCTTAGGGTACCAAGAGACCCAGTACTTC.

This clone was seen a few times. The CDR3 nucleotides are TGTGCCAGCAGTTTGGGTCCGGGAGGGTTGCTCGAGCAGTACGTC. It codes for CASSLGPGGLLEQYV. J is TRBJ2-7 and V is TRBV28; 8 nucleotides match TRBD2. V lost 3 bases, J lost 6 bases, and 10 bases stayed unmatched. CDR3 length: 15 residues. Germline V gene sequence: CDR1 MDHEN, CDR2 SYDVKM.

The chain recombines TRBV11-2 with TRBJ2-1; 9 nucleotides agree with TRBD2. V was clipped by 2 bases and J by 6 bases; unmatched bases: 8. Germline assignment: CDR1 SGHAT and CDR2 FQNNGV. CDR3 length: 16 residues. Written as DNA, the CDR3 is TGTGCCAGCAGCTTAAAAGGCGGGAGGGCCATCAATGAGCAGTTCTTC. It encodes CASSLKGGRAINEQFF.

The rearrangement uses TRBV4-3 and TRBJ1-5, with D uncertain. The germline V gene encodes CDR1 LGHNA and CDR2 YSLEER. With 3 bases removed from V and 9 bases from J, the gap between germline ends came to 12 bases. The CDR3 spans 13 residues. Written as DNA, the CDR3 is TGCGCCAGCAGCCAGGCCCCCGCCATGCCCCAGCATTTT. Its protein is CASSQAPAMPQHF.

J is TRBJ1-1 and V is TRBV5-4; the D is unclear. CDR1 and CDR2 (germline): SGHNT, YYREEE (reference sequence). The CDR3 loop spans 15 amino acids. Between the trimmed V and J ends, which lost 5 bases and 11 bases, there was a span of 25 bases. The CDR3 DNA follows: TGTGCCAGCAGACCCACGACGGGAAGCTTTGGGGTGGCTTTCTTT. It specifies CASRPTTGSFGVAFF.

The V and J genes are TRBV5-1 and TRBJ1-1; D is unresolved. The CDR3 loop spans 15 amino acids. The V end was cut by 3 bases, the J end by 1 base, with 13 bases between. CDR1 is SGHRS and CDR2 is YFSETQ in the germline V gene. CDR3 DNA: TGCGCCAGCAGCTCTTTAGGACCCACGAACACTGAAGCTTTCTTT. Encoded protein: CASSSLGPTNTEAFF.

This clone was observed a few times. This sequence joins TRBV21-1 and TRBJ2-7; the listed D gene, TRBD2, was not tested against the DNA. TRBV21-1 is designated a pseudogene. CDR3 length equals 17 residues. CDR3 region: CASSKVLGLAGPYEQYV. The CDR3 nucleotides are TGTGCCAGCAGCAAAGTCTTGGGACTAGCGGGACCCTACGAGCAGTACGTC.